This TCR beta chain was observed in a study of OX40 agonist ivuxolimab in advanced cancers. Study in general: The dose-escalation cohort was just under 85% male, with a mean age of approximately 62 years, ranging about 23 to 90. Eligibility rules accepted prior anti-PD-1, anti-PD-L1 or anti-CTLA-4 therapy, and 30% to 40% had some.

Some clones are missing from TCRdb's copy, which holds only in-frame ones; the method was immunoSEQ multiplex PCR. Of about 26,000 clones listed, roughly 80% are singletons. There are a few counts of this clone. This CDR3 is built from 14 residues. Trimming removed 1 base from V and 6 bases from J, with 13 bases in between. Germline-derived CDR1 and CDR2 are SGHVS and FNYEAQ. The input for sequencing was CD4+ or CD8+ T cells sorted from blood, taken in a trial of the OX40 agonist ivuxolimab. The genes are TRBV7-6 and TRBJ2-7; maybe TRBD1 (6 bases). The sequence derives from an adult with an advanced solid tumor such as melanoma, head and neck, liver or kidney cancer. The CDR3 DNA reads TGTGCCAGCAGCTTAGTCCAGGGGATTAGCGAGCAGTACTTC. Amino acid sequence: CASSLVQGISEQYF. The variable domain in full, completed from reference TRBV7-6 and TRBJ2-7, reads GAGVSQSPRYKVTKRGQDVALRCDPISGHVSLYWYRQALGQGPEFLTYFNYEAQQDKSGLPNDRFSAERPEGSISTLTIQRTEQRDSAMYRCASSLVQGISEQYFGPGTRLTVT.